The following is a TCR beta chain sequence with its context. No antigen is known for it. Researchers ran the PCR with 60 Vbeta and 13 Jbeta primers. The assay was immunoSEQ multiplex PCR, and TCRdb's table has in-frame clones only and misses some. The sample holds under 200,000 clones, around 69% seen once. The data stem from a study of cytomegalovirus exposure and HLA in healthy donors. Regarding the study as a whole: Sequencing probably produced one cluster of sequence variants that were highly shared.

This receptor was taken from a man in his sixties in good health and CMV-seronegative. Sequencing used PBMCs.

The DNA for the CDR3 is TGTGCCAGCAGCTATAGCCGAAGTCAAAGGAAGAAGCCCGGGGAGCTGTTTTTT. It is translated as CASSYSRSQRKKPGELFF. This rearrangement joins TRBV7-7 to TRBJ2-2, with unresolved D. The germline gives CDR1 SSHAT, CDR2 FNYEAQ (reference sequence). The V gene lost 4 bases and the J gene lost 6 bases, with 24 bases spanning the gap. CDR3 length: 18 residues.